These 12 T cell receptor beta chains share one sample of origin, sequenced in a study of beta chain features in type 1 diabetes. The entirety of the isolated RNA underwent reverse transcription, so expressed TCRB transcripts were sequenced. The repertoire was sequenced with immunoSEQ multiplex PCR; TCRdb's copy has only in-frame clones and lacks some. The table records over 700,000 clones, roughly a sixth of them present only once. Input material: naive CD4+ T cells from blood. All receptors derive from a woman aged 18 to 35 in good health.

The V gene is TRBV5-1, the J gene TRBJ1-2; 7 bases line up with TRBD1. CDR1 and CDR2 (germline): SGHRS, YFSETQ. The V and J ends lost 0 bases and 4 bases, in that order; junction bases with no gene match: 6. This CDR3 has 15 amino acids. The CDR3 here is CASSLGRGQLYGYTF. CDR3 nucleotide sequence: TGCGCCAGCAGCTTGGGAAGGGGGCAACTCTATGGCTACACCTTC.

V is TRBV4-2 and J is TRBJ2-3; 9 bases agree with TRBD2. Unmatched junction bases numbered 7, after V lost 4 bases and J lost 2 bases. Germline CDR1 reads LGHNA; CDR2 reads YNFKEQ. The CDR3 is 16 amino acids. DNA of the CDR3: TGTGCCAGCAGCCGGACCCTAGCGGGGACCACAGATACGCAGTATTTT. It is translated as CASSRTLAGTTDTQYF.

This clone was observed a single time. The J gene is TRBJ1-3, the V gene TRBV28, with D perhaps matching TRBD1 (5 bases). Germline-derived CDR1 and CDR2 are MDHEN and SYDVKM. Trimming cost V 7 bases and J 3 bases, with 13 bases left between them. This CDR3 is 14 amino acids long. CDR3 protein: CASNLGVDGNTIYF. The DNA for the CDR3 is TGTGCCAGCAACTTAGGGGTTGATGGAAACACCATATATTTT.

The chain carries TRBV5-1 and TRBJ1-3; D is unclear. The CDR3 spans 16 residues. Germline V gene sequence: CDR1 SGHRS, CDR2 YFSETQ. Trimming removed 0 bases from V and 0 bases from J, with 10 bases in between. The CDR3 region is CASSLDPGSSGNTIYF. The CDR3 DNA is TGCGCCAGCAGCTTGGACCCAGGAAGCTCTGGAAACACCATATATTTT.

This clone has more than one count but fewer than ten. V is TRBV7-2 and J is TRBJ2-1; 10 bases match TRBD2. The trim removed 7 bases at V and 4 bases at J, leaving 13 bases unmatched. The CDR3 is 17 residues long. From germline, CDR1 is SGHTA and CDR2 FQGNSA. CDR3 sequence reads: CASTGRLLAGAYNEQFF. CDR3 DNA sequence: TGTGCCAGCACCGGTAGGCTCCTAGCGGGAGCATACAATGAGCAGTTCTTC. The variable domain in full, completed from reference TRBV7-2 and TRBJ2-1, reads GAGVSQSPSNKVTEKGKDVELRCDPISGHTALYWYRQSLGQGLEFLIYFQGNSAPDKSGLPSDRFSAERTGGSVSTLTIQRTQQEDSAVYLCASTGRLLAGAYNEQFFGPGTRLTVL.

The chain has TRBV19 and TRBJ2-7, with TRBD2 matching over 11 bases. The germline V gene has CDR1 LNHDA and CDR2 SQIVND (reference sequence). The CDR3 totals 15 residues. The trim removed 4 bases at V and 4 bases at J, leaving 6 bases unmatched. CDR3 sequence: CASSRTSGSRYEQYF. The CDR3 nucleotides are TGTGCCAGTAGTAGAACTAGCGGGAGTCGTTACGAGCAGTACTTC. The variable domain in full, completed from reference TRBV19 and TRBJ2-7, reads DGGITQSPKYLFRKEGQNVTLSCEQNLNHDAMYWYRQDPGQGLRLIYYSQIVNDFQKGDIAEGYSVSREKKESFPLTVTSAQKNPTAFYLCASSRTSGSRYEQYFGPGTRLTVT.

This clone was seen a handful of times. The genes are TRBV6-1 and TRBJ1-5, with D perhaps TRBD1 (6 bases). Between the trimmed V and J ends, which lost 3 bases and 2 bases, there was a span of 14 bases. Per the germline V gene, CDR1 is MNHNS and CDR2 is SASEGT. The CDR3 contains 16 residues. CDR3 region: CASSDLVGQRNQPQHF. CDR3 nucleotide sequence: TGTGCCAGCAGTGATCTGGTCGGACAGCGCAATCAGCCCCAGCATTTT.

This clone was found a few times. The germline gene is not matched at one end of the junction; a read error may be the cause. Other nucleotide sequences in the sample specify the same CDR3. This chain connects TRBV29-1 to TRBJ1-1, with D possibly being TRBD1 (5 bases). This CDR3 has 13 residues. The germline V gene has CDR1 SQVTM and CDR2 ANQGSEA. The CDR3 DNA is TGCAGCGTTGCGATACAGGAGAACACTGAAGCTTTCTTC. This encodes CSVAIQENTEAFF.

There are a few counts of this clone. V and J are TRBV7-2 and TRBJ2-7, with 11 nucleotides matching TRBD2. The germline V gene has CDR1 SGHTA and CDR2 FQGNSA. With V trimmed by 5 bases and J by 3 bases, 9 bases remained unmatched. This CDR3 comprises 16 residues. As DNA, the CDR3 is TGTGCCAGCAGCCTTGAAGCCGGGACTAGCGGCTACGAGCAGTACTTC. It translates to CASSLEAGTSGYEQYF.

The sample holds a few counts of this clone. The chain employs TRBV29-1 and TRBJ2-3; TRBD2 matches 15 bases. V shed 4 bases, J shed 4 bases, and the junction held 6 bases outside the gene matches. The CDR3 runs 16 residues. Germline V gives CDR1 SQVTM, CDR2 ANQGSEA. DNA for the CDR3: TGCAGCGTTGGTGGACTAGCGGGAGGGCCGTCAGATACGCAGTATTTT. Amino acids: CSVGGLAGGPSDTQYF.

CDR3: CASSLDPVQETQYF. The CDR3 DNA sequence: TGTGCCAGCAGCTTGGACCCGGTTCAAGAGACCCAGTACTTC. V and J are TRBV7-2 and TRBJ2-5, with D unresolved. Germline V gene sequence: CDR1 SGHTA, CDR2 FQGNSA. This CDR3 has 14 amino acids. V was trimmed by 3 bases and J by 2 bases, leaving 10 bases between them.

There are a few counts of this clone. J is TRBJ2-1 and V is TRBV7-9, with 10 bases lining up with TRBD2. The CDR3 is made up of 16 amino acids. Trimming cost V 1 base and J 6 bases; bases outside gene matches: 6. The germline V gene encodes CDR1 SEHNR and CDR2 FQNEAQ (reference sequence). The CDR3 spells CASSLDLSGRGNEQFF. Written as DNA, the CDR3 is TGTGCCAGCAGCTTAGATTTGAGCGGGAGGGGCAATGAGCAGTTCTTC.